Sequencing of this TCR beta chain was carried out in a study of blood T cell repertoires in COVID-19. Study as a whole: T cells, B-cell-depleted T cells, or PBMCs provided the cDNA or gDNA that served as material.

Germline V lookup: CDR1 SQVTM, CDR2 ANQGSEA. The CDR3 spans 15 residues. Trimming took 0 bases from V and 8 from J, leaving 19 bases between them. Researchers sorted participants into cohorts using their self-reported clinical history. TCRdb keeps only in-frame clones here, not all; method: immunoSEQ multiplex PCR. The sample records 380,000 or so clones, about 87% being singletons. This chain uses TRBV29-1 with TRBJ1-2; a possible D gene is TRBD1 (5 bases). What was sequenced was PBMCs or T cells enriched from blood (not recorded which). This receptor was identified in a man aged 25-45 years who had recovered from COVID-19. CDR3 in amino acids: CSVEDGIGGAQGYTF. The CDR3 DNA reads as TGCAGCGTTGAAGACGGGATAGGAGGGGCACAGGGCTACACCTTC.